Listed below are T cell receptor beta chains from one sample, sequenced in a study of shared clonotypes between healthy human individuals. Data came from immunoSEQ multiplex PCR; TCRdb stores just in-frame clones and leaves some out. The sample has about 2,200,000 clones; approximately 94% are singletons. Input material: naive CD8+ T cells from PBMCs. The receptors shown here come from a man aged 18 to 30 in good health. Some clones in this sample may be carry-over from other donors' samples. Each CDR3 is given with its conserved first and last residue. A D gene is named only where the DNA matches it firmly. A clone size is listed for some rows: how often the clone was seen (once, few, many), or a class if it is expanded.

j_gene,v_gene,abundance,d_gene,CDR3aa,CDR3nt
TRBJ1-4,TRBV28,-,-,CASGEWGTNEKLFF,TGTGCCAGCGGCGAATGGGGGACTAATGAAAAACTGTTTTTT
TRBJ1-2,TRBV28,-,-,CASSLTQGGYTF,TGTGCCAGCAGTTTAACCCAGGGTGGCTACACCTTC
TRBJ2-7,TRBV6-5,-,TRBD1,CASSYSTGQGHEQYF,TGTGCCAGCAGTTACTCTACTGGACAGGGACACGAGCAGTACTTC
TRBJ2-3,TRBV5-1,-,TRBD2,CASSFSGRDTDTQYF,TGCGCCAGCAGCTTTAGCGGGAGGGACACAGATACGCAGTATTTT
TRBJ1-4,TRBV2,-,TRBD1,CASSEGTGTLYEKLFF,TGTGCCAGCAGTGAGGGGACAGGGACACTCTACGAAAAACTGTTTTTT
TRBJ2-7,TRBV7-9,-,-,CASSKTGPRSYFYEQYF,TGTGCCAGCAGCAAAACCGGGCCCAGGAGCTATTTCTACGAGCAGTACTTC
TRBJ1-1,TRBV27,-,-,CASSPLFLEERNTEAFF,TGTGCCAGCAGTCCCCTTTTTTTGGAGGAGAGGAACACTGAAGCTTTCTTT
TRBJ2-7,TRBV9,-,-,CASSPWGDPSYEQYF,TGTGCCAGCTCCCCGTGGGGGGACCCGTCCTACGAGCAGTACTTC
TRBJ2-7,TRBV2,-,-,CASISGGDEQYF,TGTGCCAGCATTTCGGGGGGCGACGAGCAGTACTTC
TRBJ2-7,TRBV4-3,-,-,CASSQDLGRSYEQYF,TGCGCCAGCAGCCAAGATCTTGGCAGATCCTACGAGCAGTACTTC
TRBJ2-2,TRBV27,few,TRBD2,CASSLLGLAGTTGELFF,TGTGCCAGCAGTTTATTGGGACTAGCAGGAACCACCGGGGAGCTGTTTTTT
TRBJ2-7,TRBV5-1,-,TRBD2,CASSLTGGSGDSYEQYF,TGCGCCAGCAGCCTAACTGGGGGGAGCGGGGACTCCTACGAGCAGTACTTC
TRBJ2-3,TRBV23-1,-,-,CASTHPGSRVQRTDTQYF,TGCGCCAGCACCCATCCCGGTTCGAGAGTACAGCGGACAGATACGCAGTATTTT
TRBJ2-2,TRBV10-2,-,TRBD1,CASSDADRGDTGELFF,TGCGCCAGCAGTGATGCGGACAGGGGGGACACCGGGGAGCTGTTTTTT
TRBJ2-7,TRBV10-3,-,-,CAITGGAGYEQYF,TGTGCCATCACCGGGGGCGCCGGGTACGAGCAGTACTTC
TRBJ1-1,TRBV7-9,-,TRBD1,CASLGTGEPNTEAFF,TGTGCCAGCCTCGGGACAGGGGAACCGAACACTGAAGCTTTCTTT
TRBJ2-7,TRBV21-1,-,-,CASSRDFAYEQYF,TGTGCCAGCAGCAGGGACTTTGCCTACGAGCAGTACTTC
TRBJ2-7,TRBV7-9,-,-,CASSPPGTLIPEQYF,TGTGCCAGCAGCCCCCCCGGGACCCTTATCCCCGAGCAGTACTTC
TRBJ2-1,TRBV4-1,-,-,CASSQPRLEQFF,TGCGCCAGCAGCCAACCCCGACTGGAGCAGTTCTTC
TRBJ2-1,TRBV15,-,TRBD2,CATSSSGSSYNEQFF,TGTGCCACCAGCAGTAGCGGGAGCTCCTACAATGAGCAGTTCTTC
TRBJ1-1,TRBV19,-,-,CASSINLNTEAFF,TGTGCCAGTAGTATAAATTTGAACACTGAAGCTTTCTTT
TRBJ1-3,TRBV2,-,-,CASIQGPSGNTIYF,TGTGCCAGCATTCAGGGCCCCTCTGGAAACACCATATATTTT
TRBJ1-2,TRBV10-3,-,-,CAISPGGYGYTF,TGTGCCATCAGTCCTGGTGGGTATGGCTACACCTTC
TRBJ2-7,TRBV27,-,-,CASSLRIGTEQYF,TGTGCCAGCAGTTTACGAATTGGGACCGAGCAGTACTTC
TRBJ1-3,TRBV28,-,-,CASSFGTSGNTIYF,TGTGCCAGCAGTTTTGGGACCTCTGGAAACACCATATATTTT
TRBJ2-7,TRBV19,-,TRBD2,CASSVTERGTEQYF,TGTGCCAGTAGTGTAACCGAGCGGGGGACGGAGCAGTACTTC
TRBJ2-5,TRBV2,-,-,CASSDFTRDGRQETQYF,TGTGCCAGCAGTGATTTTACCCGGGACGGACGGCAAGAGACCCAGTACTTC
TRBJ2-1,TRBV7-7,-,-,CASSLEASYSSYNEQFF,TGTGCCAGCAGCTTAGAGGCAAGCTACAGCTCCTACAATGAGCAGTTCTTC
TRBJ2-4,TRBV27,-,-,CASSSTAPSIQYF,TGTGCCAGCAGTTCGACAGCCCCGAGCATTCAGTACTTC
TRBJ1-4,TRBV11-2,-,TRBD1,CASSLGDRRKLFF,TGTGCCAGCAGCTTAGGGGACAGGAGGAAACTGTTTTTT
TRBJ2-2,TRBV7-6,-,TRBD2,CASSLQGLVNTGELFF,TGTGCCAGCAGCTTACAGGGACTAGTTAACACCGGGGAGCTGTTTTTT
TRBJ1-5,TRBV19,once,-,CASSILGREGVSQPQHF,TGTGCCAGTAGTATCCTGGGACGGGAAGGAGTAAGTCAGCCCCAGCATTTT
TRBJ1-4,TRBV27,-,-,CASSPTIIFGAPATNEKLFF,TGTGCCAGCAGTCCCACCATAATTTTTGGGGCCCCCGCAACTAATGAAAAACTGTTTTTT